Below, 12 T cell receptor beta chains from the same sample are listed, as sequenced in a study of cytomegalovirus exposure and HLA in healthy donors. PCR employed 60 Vbeta and 13 Jbeta primers. The method was immunoSEQ multiplex PCR; TCRdb's version includes in-frame clones alone and lacks a portion of them. Of some 190,000 clones in the sample, around 88% were seen once. The source material was PBMCs. These receptors originate from a woman under 40 in good health and CMV-seronegative.

As concerns this clone: The identical CDR3 is also encoded by other nucleotide sequences in the sample. This chain connects TRBV5-1 to TRBJ2-3; maybe TRBD2 (5 bases). The CDR3 spans 14 residues. Looked up from germline, CDR1 is SGHRS and CDR2 is YFSETQ. V was trimmed by 4 bases and J by 1 base, leaving 10 bases between them. The CDR3 region has the DNA TGCGCCAGCAGCGGACTCGCGGGCACAGATACGCAGTATTTT. Its translation: CASSGLAGTDTQYF.

V and J are TRBV28 and TRBJ2-3, with D perhaps matching TRBD2 (6 bases). Germline V gene data show CDR1 as MDHEN and CDR2 as SYDVKM. The length of the CDR3 is 17 residues. V was cut by 5 bases and J by 1 base, with 19 bases left in between. CDR3 in amino acids: CASSHQRVSPRTDTQYF. CDR3 coding DNA: TGTGCCAGCAGTCACCAGCGGGTCTCCCCCCGCACAGATACGCAGTATTTT.

This clone was observed a few times. This chain links TRBV28 with TRBJ2-1; 10 positions match TRBD1. CDR1 MDHEN and CDR2 SYDVKM come from the germline V gene. The ends lost 6 bases at V and 7 bases at J; junction bases unmatched: 12. This CDR3 is built from 16 residues. This CDR3 is CASSSTGGFFPNEQFF. CDR3 coding DNA: TGTGCCAGCAGCTCGACAGGGGGCTTTTTTCCGAATGAGCAGTTCTTC.

J is TRBJ2-5 and V is TRBV28; 13 bases are a match to TRBD2. This CDR3 is 18 amino acids long. CDR1 MDHEN and CDR2 SYDVKM come from the germline V gene. V gave up 6 bases and J gave up 2 bases; unmatched junction bases: 12. The CDR3 protein is CASRAVAPGLAGQETQYF. The CDR3 nucleotides are TGTGCCAGCAGGGCGGTGGCCCCGGGACTAGCGGGACAAGAGACCCAGTACTTC.

As regards this clone: The germline gene is not matched at one end of the junction; a read error may be the cause. The V and J genes are TRBV7-7 and TRBJ2-7; TRBD2 matches at 13 bases. The CDR3 consists of 14 residues. The germline gives CDR1 SSHAT, CDR2 FNYEAQ (reference sequence). The CDR3 sequence is CASSFPLAGGRQYF. The DNA of the CDR3 is TGTGCTAGCAGCTTCCCACTAGCGGGGGGGCGGCAGTACTTC.

The chain employs TRBV5-8 and TRBJ2-1; a weak D match, TRBD1 (5 bases). This CDR3 is built from 14 residues. V lost 7 bases and J 3 bases, leaving 14 bases between the germline ends. Germline V gives CDR1 SGHTS, CDR2 YDEGEE. CDR3 residues: CASPSRVRYNEQFF. CDR3 in DNA: TGTGCCAGCCCCAGCAGGGTTCGCTACAATGAGCAGTTCTTC.

This clone appeared a single time. CDR3 DNA: TGTGCCAGCAGCTTACCCGGACTAGCGGGACGAGAGACCCAGTACTTC. It is translated as CASSLPGLAGRETQYF. The rearrangement uses TRBV7-9 and TRBJ2-5; 12 bases fit TRBD2. The germline V gene encodes CDR1 SEHNR and CDR2 FQNEAQ (reference sequence). With 2 bases clipped from V and 4 bases from J, the junction kept 5 bases outside the gene matches. CDR3 length: 16 residues.

V is TRBV7-9 and J is TRBJ1-1, with D maybe TRBD1 (5 bases). V was cut by 1 base and J by 4 bases, with 7 bases left in between. Germline CDR1 SEHNR, CDR2 FQNEAQ (reference sequence). This CDR3 is 13 amino acids long. The CDR3 here is CASSLVRGTEAFF. CDR3 bases: TGTGCCAGCAGCTTAGTAAGGGGCACTGAAGCTTTCTTT.

Points on this clone: The same CDR3 can be traced to other DNA sequences in this sample. This rearrangement joins TRBV5-4 to TRBJ2-1; D might be TRBD1 (7 bases). This CDR3 region has 19 residues. Germline V gene lookup returns CDR1 SGHNT and CDR2 YYREEE (reference sequence). Trimming took 4 bases from V and 0 from J, leaving 23 bases between them. This chain's CDR3 is CASSTRRGAGVSSYNEQFF. Here the CDR3 DNA reads TGTGCCAGCAGCACCCGCAGGGGGGCAGGGGTAAGCTCCTACAATGAGCAGTTCTTC.

V usage is TRBV4-2 and J usage is TRBJ1-4, with 11 bases lining up with TRBD1. The V segment lost 0 bases and the J segment 6 bases; nucleotides outside the gene matches: 9. The germline CDR1 and CDR2 sequences are LGHNA and YNFKEQ. CDR3 length: 18 amino acids. The CDR3 region is CASSQDFGGQGAHEKLFF. CDR3 nucleotides: TGTGCCAGCAGCCAAGATTTTGGAGGACAGGGGGCGCATGAAAAACTGTTTTTT.

Only a few counts were recorded for this clone. V is TRBV27 and J is TRBJ2-2; 9 bases map to TRBD1. Trimming cost V 5 bases and J 6 bases; bases outside gene matches: 7. From germline, CDR1 is MNHEY and CDR2 SMNVEV (reference sequence). CDR3 length: 15 amino acids. DNA of the CDR3: TGTGCCAGCAGTCTCGGGACAGGGTGGGCCGGGGAGCTGTTTTTT. Its translation: CASSLGTGWAGELFF.

The gene calls are TRBV5-6 and TRBJ2-1; D call uncertain. Trimming pared 3 bases from V and 4 bases from J, leaving 14 bases between. Germline lookup yields CDR1 SGHDT and CDR2 YYEEEE. The CDR3 covers 15 residues. Here the CDR3 DNA reads TGTGCCAGCAGCTCCGACCTAGAACCGTACAATGAGCAGTTCTTC. Residues: CASSSDLEPYNEQFF.